This T cell receptor (beta chain) was observed in a study of blood T cell repertoires in COVID-19. Study in general: COVID-19 samples, acute and convalescent, were from the United States, Italy and Spain. PBMCs, B-cell-depleted T cells, or T cells provided the cDNA or gDNA that made up the material.

The V gene's germline CDR1 is SGHRS and CDR2 YFSETQ. J was trimmed by 1 base and V by 2 bases; bases with no gene match: 9. The CDR3 length is 17 residues. Here immunoSEQ multiplex PCR was the method, and the copy in TCRdb shows in-frame clones only, minus some. Among 250,000 or so clones listed, 70% to 90% were seen once. Participant-reported clinical history was the basis for cohort assignment. This rearrangement joins TRBV5-1 to TRBJ1-1; 9 positions match TRBD1. The source is a man in his forties or fifties who had been exposed to COVID-19. The sample consisted of PBMCs or T cells enriched from blood (not recorded which). As DNA, the CDR3 is TGCGCCAGCAGCTTTACTCCGGGACAGGGAGCGAACACTGAAGCTTTCTTT. This gives the protein CASSFTPGQGANTEAFF.